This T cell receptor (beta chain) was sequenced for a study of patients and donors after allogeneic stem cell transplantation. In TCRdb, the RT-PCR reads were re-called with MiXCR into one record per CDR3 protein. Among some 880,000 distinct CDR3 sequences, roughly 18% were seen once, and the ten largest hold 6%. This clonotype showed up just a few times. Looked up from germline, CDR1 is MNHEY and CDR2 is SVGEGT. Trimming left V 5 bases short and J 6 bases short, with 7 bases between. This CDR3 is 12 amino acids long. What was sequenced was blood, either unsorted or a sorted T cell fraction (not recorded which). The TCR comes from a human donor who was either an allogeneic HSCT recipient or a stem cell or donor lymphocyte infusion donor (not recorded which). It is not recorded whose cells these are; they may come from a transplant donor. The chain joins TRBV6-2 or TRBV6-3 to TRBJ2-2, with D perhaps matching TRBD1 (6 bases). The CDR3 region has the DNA TGTGCCAGCAGTCACAGGGCCGGGGAGCTGTTTTTT. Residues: CASSHRAGELFF.